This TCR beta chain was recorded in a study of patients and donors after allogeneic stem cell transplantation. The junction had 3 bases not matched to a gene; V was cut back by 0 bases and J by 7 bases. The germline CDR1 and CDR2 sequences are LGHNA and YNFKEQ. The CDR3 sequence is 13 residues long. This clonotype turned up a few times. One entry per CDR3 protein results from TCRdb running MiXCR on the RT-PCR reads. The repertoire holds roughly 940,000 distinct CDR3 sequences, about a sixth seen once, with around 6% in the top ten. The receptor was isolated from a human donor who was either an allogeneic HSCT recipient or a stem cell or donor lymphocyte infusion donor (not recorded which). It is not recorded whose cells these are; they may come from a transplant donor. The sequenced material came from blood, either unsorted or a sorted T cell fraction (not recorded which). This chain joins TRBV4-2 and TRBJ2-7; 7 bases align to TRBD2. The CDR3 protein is CASSQETAGEQYF. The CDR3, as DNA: TGTGCCAGCAGCCAAGAAACAGCGGGAGAGCAGTACTTC.